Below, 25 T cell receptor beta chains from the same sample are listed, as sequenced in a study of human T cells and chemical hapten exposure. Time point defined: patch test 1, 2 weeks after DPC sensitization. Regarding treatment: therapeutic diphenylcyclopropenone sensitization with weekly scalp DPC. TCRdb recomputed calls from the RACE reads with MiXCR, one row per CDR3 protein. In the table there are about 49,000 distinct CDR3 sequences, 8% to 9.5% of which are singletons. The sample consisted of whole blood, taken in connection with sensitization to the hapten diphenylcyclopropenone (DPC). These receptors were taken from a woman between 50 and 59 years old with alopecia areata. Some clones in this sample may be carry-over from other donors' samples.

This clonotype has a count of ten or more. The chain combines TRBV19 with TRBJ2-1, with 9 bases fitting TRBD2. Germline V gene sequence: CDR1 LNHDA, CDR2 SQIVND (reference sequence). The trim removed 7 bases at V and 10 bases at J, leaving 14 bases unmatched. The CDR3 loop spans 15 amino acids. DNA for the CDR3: TGTGCCAGTACCGACCGGGGTAGCGGGAGAGGAGAGCAGTTCTTC. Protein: CASTDRGSGRGEQFF. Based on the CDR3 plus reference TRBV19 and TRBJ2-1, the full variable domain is DGGITQSPKYLFRKEGQNVTLSCEQNLNHDAMYWYRQDPGQGLRLIYYSQIVNDFQKGDIAEGYSVSREKKESFPLTVTSAQKNPTAFYLCASTDRGSGRGEQFFGPGTRLTVL.

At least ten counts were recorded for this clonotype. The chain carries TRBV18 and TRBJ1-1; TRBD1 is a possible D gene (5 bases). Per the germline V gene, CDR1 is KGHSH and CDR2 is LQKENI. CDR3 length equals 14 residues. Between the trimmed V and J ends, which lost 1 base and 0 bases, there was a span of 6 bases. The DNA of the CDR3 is TGTGCCAGCTCACCACGACAGTTGAACACTGAAGCTTTCTTT. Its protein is CASSPRQLNTEAFF.

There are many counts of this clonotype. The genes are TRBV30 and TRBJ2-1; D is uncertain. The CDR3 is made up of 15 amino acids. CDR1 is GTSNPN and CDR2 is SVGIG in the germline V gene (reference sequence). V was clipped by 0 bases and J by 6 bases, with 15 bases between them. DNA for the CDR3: TGTGCCTGGAGTGTACCTGTTACGAACGCCAATGAGCAGTTCTTC. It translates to CAWSVPVTNANEQFF.

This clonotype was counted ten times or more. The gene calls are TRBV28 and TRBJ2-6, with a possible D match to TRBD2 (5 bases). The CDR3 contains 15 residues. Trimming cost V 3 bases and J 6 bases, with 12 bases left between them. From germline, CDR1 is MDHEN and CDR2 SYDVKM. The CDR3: CASSFGEWAANVLTF. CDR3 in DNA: TGTGCCAGCAGTTTTGGGGAGTGGGCGGCCAACGTCCTGACTTTC.

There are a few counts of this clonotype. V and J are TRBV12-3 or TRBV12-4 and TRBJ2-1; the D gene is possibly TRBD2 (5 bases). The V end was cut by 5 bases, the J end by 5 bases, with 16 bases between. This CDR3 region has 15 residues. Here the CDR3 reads CASSPAYSAHNEQFF. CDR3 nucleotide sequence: TGTGCCAGCAGTCCTGCATATAGCGCCCACAATGAGCAGTTCTTC.

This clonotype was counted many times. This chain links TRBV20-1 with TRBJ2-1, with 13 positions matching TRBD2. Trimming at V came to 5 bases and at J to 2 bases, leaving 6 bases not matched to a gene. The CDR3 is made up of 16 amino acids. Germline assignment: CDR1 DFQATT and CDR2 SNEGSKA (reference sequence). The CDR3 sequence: CSALGLAGVTYNEQFF. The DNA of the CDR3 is TGCAGTGCTCTAGGACTAGCGGGAGTCACCTACAATGAGCAGTTCTTC.

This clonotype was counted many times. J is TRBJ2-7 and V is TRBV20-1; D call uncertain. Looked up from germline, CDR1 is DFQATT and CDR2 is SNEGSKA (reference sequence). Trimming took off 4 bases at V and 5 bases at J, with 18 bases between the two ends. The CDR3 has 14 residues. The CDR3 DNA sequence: TGCAGTGCTATCCCAATGGGAAGGACCAACGAGCAGTACTTC. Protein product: CSAIPMGRTNEQYF.

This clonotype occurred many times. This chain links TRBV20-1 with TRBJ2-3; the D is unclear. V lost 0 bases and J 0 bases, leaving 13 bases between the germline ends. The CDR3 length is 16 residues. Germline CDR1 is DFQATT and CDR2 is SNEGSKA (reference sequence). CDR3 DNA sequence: TGCAGTGCTAGAGATCGCCAGCGTGCTAGCACAGATACGCAGTATTTT. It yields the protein CSARDRQRASTDTQYF.

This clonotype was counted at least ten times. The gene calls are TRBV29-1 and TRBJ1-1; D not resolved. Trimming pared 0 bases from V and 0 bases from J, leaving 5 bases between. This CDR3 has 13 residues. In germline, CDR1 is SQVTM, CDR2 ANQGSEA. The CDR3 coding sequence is TGCAGCGTTGAAGATAAAGTGAACACTGAAGCTTTCTTT. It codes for CSVEDKVNTEAFF.

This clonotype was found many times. The CDR3 here is CASSENLKGPNQPQHF. The DNA of the CDR3 is TGTGCCAGCAGTGAAAATCTAAAAGGGCCCAATCAGCCCCAGCATTTT. The chain recombines TRBV6-1 with TRBJ1-5; D is undetermined. This CDR3 has 16 amino acids. The V end was cut by 2 bases, the J end by 3 bases, with 14 bases between. Looked up from germline, CDR1 is MNHNS and CDR2 is SASEGT.

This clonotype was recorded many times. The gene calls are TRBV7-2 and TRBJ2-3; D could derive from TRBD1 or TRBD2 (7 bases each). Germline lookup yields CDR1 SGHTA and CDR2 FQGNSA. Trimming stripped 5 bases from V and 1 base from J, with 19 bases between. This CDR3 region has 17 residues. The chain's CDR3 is CASSTGVVAGRTDTQYF. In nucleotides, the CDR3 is TGTGCCAGCAGCACAGGGGTGGTAGCGGGCCGCACAGATACGCAGTATTTT. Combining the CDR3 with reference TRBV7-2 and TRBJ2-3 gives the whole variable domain GAGVSQSPSNKVTEKGKDVELRCDPISGHTALYWYRQSLGQGLEFLIYFQGNSAPDKSGLPSDRFSAERTGGSVSTLTIQRTQQEDSAVYLCASSTGVVAGRTDTQYFGPGTRLTVL.

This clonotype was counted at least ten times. Here the CDR3 reads CASSQDSRTSGRVYTGELFF. CDR3 DNA: TGCGCCAGCAGCCAAGACTCTCGGACTAGCGGGAGGGTTTACACCGGGGAGCTGTTTTTT. This chain joins TRBV4-1 and TRBJ2-2, with 15 bases matching TRBD2. Germline-derived CDR1 and CDR2 are MGHRA and YSYEKL. The CDR3 sequence is 20 residues long. The V and J ends lost 0 bases and 3 bases, in that order; junction bases with no gene match: 8.

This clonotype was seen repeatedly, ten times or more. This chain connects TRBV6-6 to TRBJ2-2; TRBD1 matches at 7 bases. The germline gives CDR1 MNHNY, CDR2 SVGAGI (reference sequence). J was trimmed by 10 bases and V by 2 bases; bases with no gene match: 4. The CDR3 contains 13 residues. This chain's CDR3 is CASSYRTGAELFF. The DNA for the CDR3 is TGTGCCAGCAGTTACAGGACAGGTGCGGAGCTGTTTTTT.

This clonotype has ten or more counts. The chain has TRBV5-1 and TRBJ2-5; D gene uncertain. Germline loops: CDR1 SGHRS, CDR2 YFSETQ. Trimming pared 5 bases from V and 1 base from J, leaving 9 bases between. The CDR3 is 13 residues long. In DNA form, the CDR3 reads TGCGCCAGCAGTCCGGGCCGCCAAGAGACCCAGTACTTC. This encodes CASSPGRQETQYF.

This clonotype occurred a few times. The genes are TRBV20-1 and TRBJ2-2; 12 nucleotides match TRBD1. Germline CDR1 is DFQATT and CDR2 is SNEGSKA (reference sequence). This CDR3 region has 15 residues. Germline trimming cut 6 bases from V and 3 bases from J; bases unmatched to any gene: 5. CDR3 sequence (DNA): TGCAGTGCGCGGGACAGGGGGCTGGACACCGGGGAGCTGTTTTTT. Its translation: CSARDRGLDTGELFF.

The CDR3 DNA is TGCAGCGCGAGGTGGGTCGGACTGAACACTGAAGCTTTCTTT. Its protein is CSARWVGLNTEAFF. The rearrangement uses TRBV29-1 and TRBJ1-1; D is undetermined. The V gene lost 7 bases and the J gene lost 0 bases, with 15 bases spanning the gap. This CDR3 has 14 amino acids. CDR1 and CDR2 (germline): SQVTM, ANQGSEA. The variable domain in full, with the rest retrieved from reference TRBV29-1 and TRBJ1-1, is SAVISQKPSRDICQRGTSLTIQCQVDSQVTMMFWYRQQPGQSLTLIATANQGSEATYESGFVIDKFPISRPNLTFSTLTVSNMSPEDSSIYLCSARWVGLNTEAFFGQGTRLTVV.

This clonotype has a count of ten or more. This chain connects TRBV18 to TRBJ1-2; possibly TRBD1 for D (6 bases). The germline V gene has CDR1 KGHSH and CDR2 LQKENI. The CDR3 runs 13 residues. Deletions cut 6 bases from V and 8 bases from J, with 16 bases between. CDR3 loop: CASSPQGWHGYTF. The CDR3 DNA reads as TGTGCCAGCTCTCCTCAGGGGTGGCACGGCTACACCTTC.

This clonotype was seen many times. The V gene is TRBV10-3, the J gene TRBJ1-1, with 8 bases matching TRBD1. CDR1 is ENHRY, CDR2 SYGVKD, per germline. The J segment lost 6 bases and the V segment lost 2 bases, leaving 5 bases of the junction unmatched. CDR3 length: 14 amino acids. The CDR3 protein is CAISETGQGPEAFF. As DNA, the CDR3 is TGTGCCATCAGTGAGACCGGACAGGGCCCTGAAGCTTTCTTT.

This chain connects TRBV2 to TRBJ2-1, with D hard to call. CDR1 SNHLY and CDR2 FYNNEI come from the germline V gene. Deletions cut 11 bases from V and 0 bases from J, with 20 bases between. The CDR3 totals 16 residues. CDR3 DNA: TGTGCCCGCCAAGCGAGTGGCCTTAGCTCCTACAATGAGCAGTTCTTC. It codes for CARQASGLSSYNEQFF.

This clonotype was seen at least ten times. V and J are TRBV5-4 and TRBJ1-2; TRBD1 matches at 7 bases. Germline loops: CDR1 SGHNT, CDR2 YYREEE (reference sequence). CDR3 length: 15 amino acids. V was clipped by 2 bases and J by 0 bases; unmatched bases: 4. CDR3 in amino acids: CASSFDRDANYGYTF. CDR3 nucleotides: TGTGCCAGCAGCTTCGACAGGGACGCTAACTATGGCTACACCTTC.

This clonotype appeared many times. The CDR3 region is CASSSLMGRYEQYF. The CDR3 DNA is TGTGCCAGCAGCTCGCTAATGGGACGGTACGAGCAGTACTTC. V gene TRBV7-9 combines with J gene TRBJ2-7; D could derive from TRBD1 or TRBD2 (5 bases each). There are 14 residues in the CDR3. The germline CDR1 and CDR2 sequences are SEHNR and FQNEAQ (reference sequence). The V end was cut by 4 bases, the J end by 4 bases, with 14 bases between.

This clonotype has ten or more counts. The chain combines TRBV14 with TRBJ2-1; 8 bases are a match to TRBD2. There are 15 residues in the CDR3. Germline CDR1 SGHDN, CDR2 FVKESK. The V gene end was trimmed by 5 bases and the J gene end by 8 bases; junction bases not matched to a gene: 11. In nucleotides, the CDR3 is TGTGCCAGCAGCTCTGAGCGGGAGCCCCGGGATGAGCAGTTCTTC. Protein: CASSSEREPRDEQFF.

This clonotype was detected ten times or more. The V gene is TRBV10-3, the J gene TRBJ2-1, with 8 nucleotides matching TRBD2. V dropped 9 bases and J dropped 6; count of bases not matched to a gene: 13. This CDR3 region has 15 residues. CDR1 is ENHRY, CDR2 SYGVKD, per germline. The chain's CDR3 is CAIRRASGRSNEQFF. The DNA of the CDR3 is TGTGCCATACGTCGGGCTAGCGGGCGATCCAATGAGCAGTTCTTC.

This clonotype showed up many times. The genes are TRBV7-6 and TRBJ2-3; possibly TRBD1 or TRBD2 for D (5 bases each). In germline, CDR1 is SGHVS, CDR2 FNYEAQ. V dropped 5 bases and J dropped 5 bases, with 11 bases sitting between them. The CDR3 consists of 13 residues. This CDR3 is CASSPPGLDTQYF. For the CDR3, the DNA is TGTGCCAGCAGCCCACCGGGGCTAGATACGCAGTATTTT.

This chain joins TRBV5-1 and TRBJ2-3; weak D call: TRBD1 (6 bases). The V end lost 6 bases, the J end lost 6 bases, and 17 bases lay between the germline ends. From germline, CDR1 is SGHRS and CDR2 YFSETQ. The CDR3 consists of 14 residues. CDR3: CASTGQLGGDTQYF. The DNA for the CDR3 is TGCGCCAGCACCGGACAGTTAGGAGGTGATACGCAGTATTTT.